The sequence of this TCR beta chain was determined in a study of cytomegalovirus exposure and HLA in healthy donors. Study conclusions and caveats: The study flagged some 180 TCR beta chains as cytomegalovirus-associated.

As for this clone: Its target is unknown.

V lost 8 bases, J lost 7 bases, and 17 bases stayed unmatched. CDR1 and CDR2 from the germline V gene are MNHEY and SMNVEV (reference sequence). This CDR3 is 16 amino acids long. The PCR contained 60 Vbeta and 13 Jbeta primers. Only in-frame clones appear in the TCRdb table, and some are missing; sequencing was by immunoSEQ multiplex PCR. Of approximately 180,000 clones in the sample, 75% to 85% were seen once. V and J are TRBV27 and TRBJ1-2; TRBD1 matches 9 bases. Sequencing input: PBMCs. The receptor was derived from a woman in her late teens or twenties in good health and CMV-seropositive. CDR3 in amino acids: CASSGRHQTGGGGYTF. As DNA, the CDR3 is TGTGCCAGCTCCGGTCGACATCAGACAGGGGGAGGTGGCTACACCTTC.